The rows below give T cell receptor beta chains drawn from one sample of a study of beta chain features in type 1 diabetes. Produced via immunoSEQ multiplex PCR; TCRdb's table is partial and in-frame only. The table lists fewer than 350,000 clones, around a fifth of them singletons. Sequencing was done on a sample of naive CD4+ T cells from blood. The receptor source for this set is a woman aged 18-29 years in good health. CDR3s include the opening cysteine and the closing phenylalanine or tryptophan. D genes are given only for firm matches. Some rows mark clone size as missing; the rest say once, few, many or name a class of expanded clone.

v_gene	d_gene	j_gene	abundance	CDR3aa	CDR3nt
TRBV7-9	TRBD2	TRBJ2-1	few	CASSLGLAGEGPFF	TGTGCCAGCAGCTTGGGACTAGCGGGAGAGGGTCCGTTCTTC
TRBV9	TRBD1	TRBJ1-2	once	CASSRGQGGGYTF	TGTGCCAGCAGCCGTGGACAGGGGGGTGGCTACACCTTC
TRBV7-9	-	TRBJ2-7	-	CASSLVQNYEQYF	TGTGCCAGCAGCTTAGTACAGAACTACGAGCAGTACTTC
TRBV7-9	-	TRBJ1-1	-	CASSQSSGDTEAFF	TGTGCCAGCAGCCAATCCTCAGGGGACACTGAAGCTTTCTTT
TRBV6-5	-	TRBJ1-3	few	CASRNGEENTIYF	TGTGCCAGCAGGAACGGAGAGGAAAACACCATATATTTT
TRBV30	TRBD2	TRBJ2-3	-	CAWSISGFLAQYF	TGTGCCTGGTCCATTAGCGGGTTTTTGGCGCAGTATTTT
TRBV5-6	TRBD1	TRBJ1-2	-	CASSFMDRASYGYTF	TGTGCCAGCAGCTTCATGGACAGGGCCTCCTATGGCTACACCTTC
TRBV11-3	-	TRBJ2-1	-	CASSHGENHEQFF	TGTGCCAGCAGCCACGGAGAGAACCATGAGCAGTTCTTC
TRBV30	-	TRBJ2-5	-	CAWSQVERETQYF	TGTGCCTGGAGCCAGGTAGAACGGGAGACCCAGTACTTC
TRBV7-2	-	TRBJ1-5	-	CASSSDRVYQPQHF	TGTGCCAGCAGTTCAGACAGAGTTTATCAGCCCCAGCATTTT
TRBV5-1	TRBD2	TRBJ2-3	-	CASSFSGVGTDTQYF	TGCGCCAGCAGCTTTAGCGGGGTTGGCACAGATACGCAGTATTTT
TRBV5-1	-	TRBJ2-7	few	CASSPGGGTYEQYF	TGCGCCAGCAGCCCCGGTGGCGGAACCTACGAGCAGTACTTC
TRBV7-2	-	TRBJ2-3	few	CASSVFSTDTQYF	TGTGCCAGCAGCGTATTTAGCACAGATACGCAGTATTTT
TRBV7-2	TRBD2	TRBJ2-5	few	CASSFRAGEETQYF	TGTGCCAGCAGCTTTCGGGCGGGAGAAGAGACCCAGTACTTC
TRBV2	-	TRBJ1-1	-	CASILDRNTEAFF	TGTGCCAGCATCCTGGACAGGAACACTGAAGCTTTCTTT
TRBV9	-	TRBJ2-2	-	CASRGRGELFF	TGTGCCAGCAGGGGCCGCGGGGAGCTGTTTTTT
TRBV30	TRBD2	TRBJ2-3	-	CAWSVGGRETDTQYF	TGTGCCTGGAGTGTCGGCGGGAGGGAGACAGATACGCAGTATTTT
TRBV18	TRBD1	TRBJ1-2	-	CASSPQGAVGYTF	TGTGCCAGCTCACCACAGGGGGCAGTGGGCTACACCTTC
TRBV30	-	TRBJ2-3	few	CAWTSTADTQYF	TGTGCCTGGACTAGCACGGCAGATACGCAGTATTTT
TRBV4-1	TRBD1	TRBJ2-2	-	CASSQTGAINTGELFF	TGCGCCAGCAGCCAGACAGGGGCGATTAACACCGGGGAGCTGTTTTTT
TRBV7-9	TRBD2	TRBJ2-7	few	CASTSGTSDYEQYF	TGTGCCAGCACCTCAGGGACTAGCGACTACGAGCAGTACTTC
TRBV7-3	-	TRBJ2-3	few	CASSLGPLGSDTQYF	TGTGCCAGCAGCTTAGGCCCGCTGGGCTCAGATACGCAGTATTTT
TRBV30	-	TRBJ1-2	-	CAWREQFTGTDGYTF	TGTGCCTGGAGAGAACAATTCACAGGGACCGATGGCTACACCTTC
TRBV29-1	-	TRBJ1-2	-	CSVQEETGWGSNYGYTF	TGCAGCGTTCAAGAGGAAACAGGGTGGGGGTCTAACTATGGCTACACCTTC
TRBV15	TRBD1	TRBJ2-1	few	CATSVRDRVGEQFF	TGTGCCACCAGCGTCCGGGACAGGGTGGGTGAGCAGTTCTTC
TRBV29-1	TRBD1	TRBJ1-1	-	CSGRGTGLPEAFF	TGCAGCGGGCGGGGGACAGGGCTCCCTGAAGCTTTCTTT
TRBV30	-	TRBJ1-5	-	CAWSHGGPMQPQHF	TGTGCCTGGAGTCATGGGGGCCCAATGCAGCCCCAGCATTTT
TRBV7-3	TRBD1	TRBJ1-5	few	CATRDRGHYSNQPQHF	TGTGCCACCCGGGACAGGGGCCATTATAGCAATCAGCCCCAGCATTTT
TRBV7-6	-	TRBJ1-5	few	CASSAGPRGNQPQHF	TGTGCCAGCAGCGCCGGCCCCAGAGGTAATCAGCCCCAGCATTTT
TRBV5-5	TRBD2	TRBJ2-4	-	CASSFGPGGENIQYF	TGTGCCAGCAGCTTCGGTCCGGGGGGAGAAAACATTCAGTACTTC
TRBV11-2	-	TRBJ2-5	few	CASSLGLSVQETQYF	TGTGCCAGCAGCTTAGGACTTTCGGTACAAGAGACCCAGTACTTC